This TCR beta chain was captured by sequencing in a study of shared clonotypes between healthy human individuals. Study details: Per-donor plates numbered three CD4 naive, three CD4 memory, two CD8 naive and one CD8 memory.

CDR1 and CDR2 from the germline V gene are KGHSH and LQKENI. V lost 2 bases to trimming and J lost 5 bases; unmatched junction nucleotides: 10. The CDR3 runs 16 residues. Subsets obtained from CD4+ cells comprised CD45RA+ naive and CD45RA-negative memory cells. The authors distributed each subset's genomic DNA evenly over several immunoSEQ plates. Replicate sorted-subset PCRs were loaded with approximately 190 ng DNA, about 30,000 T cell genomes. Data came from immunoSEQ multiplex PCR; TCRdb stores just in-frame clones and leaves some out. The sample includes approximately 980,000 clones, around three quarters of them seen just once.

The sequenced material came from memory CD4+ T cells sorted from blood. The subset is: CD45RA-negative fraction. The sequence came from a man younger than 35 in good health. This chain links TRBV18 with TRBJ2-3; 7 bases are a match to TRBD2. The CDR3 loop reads CASSPKNGGWIDTQYF. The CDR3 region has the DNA TGTGCCAGCTCACCAAAGAACGGGGGGTGGATAGATACGCAGTATTTT.